The 11 T cell receptor beta chains reported below all come from one sample, sequenced in a study of cytomegalovirus exposure and HLA in healthy donors (dated by TCRdb to 2016 to 2017). The protocol used for the library was the immunoSEQ multiplex PCR assay. For the multiplex PCR, a mixture combining 60 forward primers for TCR Vbeta segments and 13 reverse primers for TCR Jbeta segments was used. Sourced from immuneACCESS, this table was stored by TCRdb with only in-frame sequences that have V and J called. A share of the clones is absent; for the studies checked, an unresolved V gene accounts for under half, and the remainder has no known explanation. This sample gives about 45,000 clones in total; 51% of them show up just once. Around 5.8% of the sample goes to the ten largest clones. The sample was PBMCs. All receptors come from a man between 60 and 75 years old in good health and CMV-seronegative.

This rearrangement joins TRBV18 to TRBJ2-3, with 7 bases that match TRBD2. The CDR3 runs to 14 residues. The V segment lost 0 bases and the J segment 10 bases; nucleotides outside the gene matches: 7. Germline assignment: CDR1 KGHSH and CDR2 LQKENI. The CDR3 loop is CASSPPSGERAQYF. The DNA of the CDR3 is TGTGCCAGCTCACCACCAAGCGGGGAACGAGCGCAGTATTTT.

The chain recombines TRBV6-5 with TRBJ2-5; tentative D call: TRBD2 (5 bases). V lost 2 bases to trimming and J lost 10 bases, with 23 bases between them. This CDR3 region has 16 residues. Germline V gene sequence: CDR1 MNHEY, CDR2 SVGAGI. DNA for the CDR3: TGTGCCAGCAGTTACCTTGCGGCGGGCCCCGAGAGAGTCCAGTACTTC. Translating gives CASSYLAAGPERVQYF.

This clone came up a few times. The chain combines TRBV6-1 with TRBJ1-3; D possibly corresponds to TRBD1 (6 bases). The V end lost 3 bases, the J end lost 4 bases, and 13 bases lay between the germline ends. Germline V gene lookup returns CDR1 MNHNS and CDR2 SASEGT. The CDR3 has 15 residues. CDR3 coding DNA: TGTGCCAGCAGTGACGGGGGGACATGGGGAAACACCATATATTTT. Encoded protein: CASSDGGTWGNTIYF.

In its sample, this clone was seen a few times. V usage is TRBV13 and J usage is TRBJ2-3, with D possibly TRBD2 on 5 matching bases. The germline V gene has CDR1 PRHDT and CDR2 FYEKMQ (reference sequence). Trimming shortened V by 5 bases and J by 2 bases, and 14 bases separated the two germline ends. There are 15 residues in the CDR3. The CDR3 sequence: CASSVPGSPTDTQYF. DNA for the CDR3: TGTGCCAGCAGCGTACCGGGATCACCCACAGATACGCAGTATTTT.

J is TRBJ1-2 and V is TRBV5-4, with D tentatively TRBD1 (5 bases). The germline gives CDR1 SGHNT, CDR2 YYREEE (reference sequence). Trimming stripped 5 bases from V and 3 bases from J, with 20 bases between. This CDR3 spans 16 amino acids. The CDR3 DNA reads as TGTGCCAGCAGTTTCACCGGCGGGGGTTTGGACTATGGCTACACCTTC. Amino acids: CASSFTGGGLDYGYTF.

This clone was seen more than once but under ten times. This sequence joins TRBV7-6 and TRBJ2-1; possible D gene TRBD1, 5 bases. The CDR3 extends over 13 amino acids. CDR1 is SGHVS and CDR2 is FNYEAQ in the germline V gene. V was trimmed by 7 bases and J by 8 bases, leaving 15 bases between them. The CDR3 sequence: CASTTWGRDEQFF. In nucleotides, the CDR3 is TGTGCCAGCACGACCTGGGGCCGGGATGAGCAGTTCTTC. Complete variable domain (other parts from reference TRBV7-6 and TRBJ2-1): GAGVSQSPRYKVTKRGQDVALRCDPISGHVSLYWYRQALGQGPEFLTYFNYEAQQDKSGLPNDRFSAERPEGSISTLTIQRTEQRDSAMYRCASTTWGRDEQFFGPGTRLTVL.

V usage is TRBV10-3 and J usage is TRBJ1-1; 9 bases fit TRBD1. Germline lookup yields CDR1 ENHRY and CDR2 SYGVKD. Trimming cost V 4 bases and J 3 bases; bases outside gene matches: 0. The CDR3 extends over 13 amino acids. CDR3 sequence reads: CAISGTGDTEAFF. The CDR3 nucleotides read TGTGCCATCAGTGGGACAGGGGACACTGAAGCTTTCTTT.

The chain links TRBV11-2 to TRBJ2-7, with D tentatively TRBD1 (7 bases). The CDR3 has 15 amino acids. Trimming stripped 0 bases from V and 3 bases from J, with 12 bases between. Germline loops: CDR1 SGHAT, CDR2 FQNNGV. The CDR3 DNA follows: TGTGCCAGCAGCTTAGAACCAGGGGGGTACTACGAGCAGTACTTC. It specifies CASSLEPGGYYEQYF.

The chain links TRBV29-1 to TRBJ2-1; D gene uncertain. This CDR3 has 16 residues. V shed 7 bases and J shed 0 bases, with 19 bases lying between them. The germline V gene has CDR1 SQVTM and CDR2 ANQGSEA. The CDR3 DNA is TGCAGCGCCGAACCAACAGCTCTGCTCTCCTACAATGAGCAGTTCTTC. This sequence encodes CSAEPTALLSYNEQFF.

This clone was seen a few times. The rearrangement joins TRBV18 to TRBJ2-7, with D unresolved. CDR1 is KGHSH and CDR2 is LQKENI in the germline V gene. CDR3 length: 11 residues. Trimming removed 5 bases at V and 5 bases at J, with 7 bases between. The CDR3 spells CASSGIDEQYF. The CDR3 bases are TGTGCCAGCTCAGGCATCGACGAGCAGTACTTC.

This clone was picked up a small number of times. This chain connects TRBV28 to TRBJ2-1; D gene ambiguous. The germline V and J ends were trimmed by 2 bases and 9 bases, with 14 bases remaining between them. The V gene's germline CDR1 is MDHEN and CDR2 SYDVKM. CDR3 length equals 14 residues. The CDR3 is CASSLVPRHGEQFF. CDR3 coding DNA: TGTGCCAGCAGTTTAGTTCCCAGACACGGTGAGCAGTTCTTC.